The 32 T cell receptor beta chains given below trace back to one sample, sequenced in a study of CD8 T cells in Susac syndrome. Random hexamers were used to reverse transcribe an amount of about 0.5 to 1 ug RNA. Via MiXCR, TCRdb re-called the immunoSEQ multiplex PCR reads, giving one row per CDR3 protein. Of about 49,000 distinct CDR3 sequences in the sample, over 85% were seen once. The source material was CD8+ T cells from PBMCs. The receptors here all came from a human donor in good health.

The chain carries TRBV7-9 and TRBJ1-2; D perhaps matches TRBD1 (5 bases). This CDR3 has 16 residues. V was cut by 4 bases and J by 0 bases, with 15 bases left in between. From germline, CDR1 is SEHNR and CDR2 FQNEAQ (reference sequence). Here the CDR3 reads CASSSRASLPNYGYTF. CDR3 nucleotides: TGTGCCAGCAGCTCCAGGGCCTCACTCCCTAACTATGGCTACACCTTC.

This chain connects TRBV15 to TRBJ2-6; 9 bases are a match to TRBD1. V shed 8 bases and J 0 bases; nucleotides not matched to a gene: 5. CDR1 LNHNV and CDR2 YYDKDF come from the germline V gene (reference sequence). The CDR3 covers 16 residues. CDR3 region: CATGGQGPSGANVLTF. In DNA form, the CDR3 reads TGTGCCACCGGGGGACAGGGCCCCTCTGGGGCCAACGTCCTGACTTTC.

The gene calls are TRBV27 and TRBJ2-7, with 7 bases aligning to TRBD1. Germline V CDR1 and CDR2: MNHEY, SMNVEV (reference sequence). The V gene end was trimmed by 5 bases and the J gene end by 2 bases; junction bases not matched to a gene: 6. This CDR3 spans 14 amino acids. This chain's CDR3 is CASSPFGQAYEQYF. CDR3 sequence (DNA): TGTGCCAGCAGTCCCTTCGGACAGGCCTACGAGCAGTACTTC.

The gene calls are TRBV13 and TRBJ2-2, with TRBD2 matching over 12 bases. J gave up 4 bases and V 3 bases, and 3 bases lay outside the gene matches. The length of the CDR3 is 16 residues. CDR1 is PRHDT and CDR2 is FYEKMQ in the germline V gene (reference sequence). CDR3 protein: CASSFRTSGTTGELFF. The CDR3, as DNA: TGTGCCAGCAGCTTCAGGACTAGCGGGACCACCGGGGAGCTGTTTTTT.

V usage is TRBV7-9 and J usage is TRBJ2-3, with D possibly TRBD2 on 6 matching bases. V lost 5 bases and J 4 bases, leaving 16 bases between the germline ends. The CDR3 sequence is 15 residues long. Germline CDR1 SEHNR, CDR2 FQNEAQ (reference sequence). The CDR3, as DNA: TGTGCCAGCAGCCCTCCCGCGGGGACCTCAGATACGCAGTATTTT. Amino acids: CASSPPAGTSDTQYF.

This clonotype was detected only once. The chain recombines TRBV19 with TRBJ1-1, with D hard to call. Germline lookup yields CDR1 LNHDA and CDR2 SQIVND (reference sequence). V was shortened by 0 bases and J by 0 bases, with 5 bases between the two germline ends. This CDR3 has 14 amino acids. Written as DNA, the CDR3 is TGTGCCAGTAGTATAGATGGGGTGAACACTGAAGCTTTCTTT. It yields the protein CASSIDGVNTEAFF.

This clonotype is a singleton in its sample. The chain links TRBV27 to TRBJ2-7; tentative D call: TRBD2 (6 bases). CDR3 length equals 13 residues. V was shortened by 4 bases and J by 4 bases, with 11 bases between the two germline ends. The V gene's germline CDR1 is MNHEY and CDR2 SMNVEV (reference sequence). CDR3 nucleotide sequence: TGTGCCAGCAGTTCGGGACTCTTATACGAGCAGTACTTC. The encoded protein is CASSSGLLYEQYF.

The J gene is TRBJ1-1, the V gene TRBV4-1, with 12 bases that match TRBD1. The CDR3 runs to 20 residues. Germline V gene lookup returns CDR1 MGHRA and CDR2 YSYEKL. With V trimmed by 3 bases and J by 4 bases, 18 bases remained unmatched. The CDR3, as DNA: TGCGCCAGCAGCCACACGCAATGGTCCGGGACAGGGGGCAAGTCCACTGAAGCTTTCTTT. Its translation: CASSHTQWSGTGGKSTEAFF.

This clonotype was counted a single time. J is TRBJ2-3 and V is TRBV28; D unclear. The CDR3 loop spans 14 amino acids. Germline CDR1 MDHEN, CDR2 SYDVKM. Trimming left V 7 bases short and J 6 bases short, with 17 bases between. The CDR3 here is CASIESRLGDTQYF. For the CDR3, the DNA is TGTGCCAGCATAGAGTCCCGTTTGGGTGATACGCAGTATTTT.

In this sample, this clonotype turned up once. The chain couples TRBV28 to TRBJ1-3, with 7 bases aligning to TRBD1. Germline CDR1 MDHEN, CDR2 SYDVKM. The CDR3 runs to 14 residues. The V and J ends lost 5 bases and 5 bases, in that order; junction bases with no gene match: 6. CDR3 coding DNA: TGTGCCAGCAGTCCTGGGGACAGCCGAAACACCATATATTTT. This translates into CASSPGDSRNTIYF.

J is TRBJ1-2 and V is TRBV29-1, with no clear D. Germline assignment: CDR1 SQVTM and CDR2 ANQGSEA. This CDR3 region has 14 residues. The V end was cut by 0 bases, the J end by 4 bases, with 12 bases between. The CDR3 nucleotides are TGCAGCGTTGAAGAGCCCCTGAGAGGCTATGGCTACACCTTC. This encodes CSVEEPLRGYGYTF. Combining the CDR3 with reference TRBV29-1 and TRBJ1-2 gives the whole variable domain SAVISQKPSRDICQRGTSLTIQCQVDSQVTMMFWYRQQPGQSLTLIATANQGSEATYESGFVIDKFPISRPNLTFSTLTVSNMSPEDSSIYLCSVEEPLRGYGYTFGSGTRLTVV.

The CDR3 reads CASNRDRGLGANVLTF. The CDR3 DNA sequence: TGTGCCAGCAACCGCGACAGGGGGCTTGGGGCCAACGTCCTGACTTTC. The chain links TRBV28 to TRBJ2-6; 10 nucleotides agree with TRBD1. The V gene end was trimmed by 7 bases and the J gene end by 3 bases; junction bases not matched to a gene: 6. Per the germline V gene, CDR1 is MDHEN and CDR2 is SYDVKM. This CDR3 contains 16 residues.

V is TRBV4-2 and J is TRBJ2-1; D might be TRBD2 (5 bases). Germline assignment: CDR1 LGHNA and CDR2 YNFKEQ. The CDR3 has 15 amino acids. V gave up 0 bases and J gave up 7 bases, with 13 bases separating them. The CDR3 DNA sequence: TGTGCCAGCAGCCAAGAGAGACTACCTGTGAATGAGCAGTTCTTC. Translated: CASSQERLPVNEQFF.

V is TRBV29-1 and J is TRBJ1-1; the D is unclear. Germline CDR1 is SQVTM and CDR2 is ANQGSEA. Trimming cost V 3 bases and J 5 bases, with 13 bases left between them. This CDR3 region has 13 residues. Written as DNA, the CDR3 is TGCAGCGTTGAGGTAGGGTCGGCTACTGAAGCTTTCTTT. Its translation: CSVEVGSATEAFF.

The CDR3 DNA follows: TGTGCCAGTTCCGGATGGACCAATGAGCAGTTCTTC. Translating it yields CASSGWTNEQFF. This sequence joins TRBV19 and TRBJ2-1, with D hard to call. V gave up 8 bases and J gave up 6 bases, with 11 bases separating them. This CDR3 has 12 amino acids. Germline V lookup: CDR1 LNHDA, CDR2 SQIVND (reference sequence).

The rearrangement joins TRBV6-1 to TRBJ2-7; 7 nucleotides line up with TRBD1. Germline V gene data show CDR1 as MNHNS and CDR2 as SASEGT. Trimming cost V 2 bases and J 3 bases; bases outside gene matches: 10. The CDR3 sequence is 16 residues long. In nucleotides, the CDR3 is TGTGCCAGCAGTGAAACCACCGGGACAGCCGACTACGAGCAGTACTTC. Protein product: CASSETTGTADYEQYF.

The chain uses TRBV10-3 and TRBJ1-2; unclear D gene. From germline, CDR1 is ENHRY and CDR2 SYGVKD. Deletions cut 3 bases from V and 3 bases from J, with 8 bases between. This CDR3 has 13 amino acids. The CDR3 DNA reads as TGTGCCATCAGTGAAGGTGGGCACTATGGCTACACCTTC. Translating it yields CAISEGGHYGYTF.

The chain recombines TRBV7-9 with TRBJ2-5; D may be TRBD2 (6 bases). With 0 bases removed from V and 5 bases from J, the gap between germline ends came to 10 bases. The CDR3 is made up of 14 amino acids. Germline CDR1 is SEHNR and CDR2 is FQNEAQ (reference sequence). Written as DNA, the CDR3 is TGTGCCAGCAGCTTAGCCCCCCGGGAGGAGACCCAGTACTTC. It translates to CASSLAPREETQYF.

The V gene is TRBV29-1, the J gene TRBJ2-5; unclear D gene. Germline-derived CDR1 and CDR2 are SQVTM and ANQGSEA. This CDR3 contains 11 residues. V gave up 5 bases and J gave up 2 bases, with 6 bases separating them. CDR3 region: CSVRLQETQYF. CDR3 bases: TGCAGCGTTCGGCTACAAGAGACCCAGTACTTC. The full variable domain, rest sourced from reference TRBV29-1 and TRBJ2-5, is SAVISQKPSRDICQRGTSLTIQCQVDSQVTMMFWYRQQPGQSLTLIATANQGSEATYESGFVIDKFPISRPNLTFSTLTVSNMSPEDSSIYLCSVRLQETQYFGPGTRLLVL.

The chain links TRBV19 to TRBJ2-6; tentatively, D is TRBD2 (5 bases). This CDR3 has 15 residues. Per germline, CDR1 LNHDA and CDR2 SQIVND (reference sequence). Trimming left V 5 bases short and J 2 bases short, with 10 bases between. The CDR3 region has the DNA TGTGCCAGTAGTCCCCTAGCAACTGGGGCCAACGTCCTGACTTTC. It codes for CASSPLATGANVLTF. Drawing the rest from reference TRBV19 and TRBJ2-6, the complete variable domain is DGGITQSPKYLFRKEGQNVTLSCEQNLNHDAMYWYRQDPGQGLRLIYYSQIVNDFQKGDIAEGYSVSREKKESFPLTVTSAQKNPTAFYLCASSPLATGANVLTFGAGSRLTVL.

The V gene is TRBV3-1, the J gene TRBJ1-2, with 8 bases lining up with TRBD1. This CDR3 has 17 residues. Trimming removed 2 bases from V and 4 bases from J; junction bases left unmatched: 12. The germline gives CDR1 LGHDT, CDR2 YNNKEL (reference sequence). CDR3 DNA sequence: TGTGCCAGCAGCCAAACAGGGGGGATAGGCCTTCGCTATGGCTACACCTTC. Translated: CASSQTGGIGLRYGYTF. The whole variable domain, remainder taken from reference TRBV3-1 and TRBJ1-2, is DTAVSQTPKYLVTQMGNDKSIKCEQNLGHDTMYWYKQDSKKFLKIMFSYNNKELIINETVPNRFSPKSPDKAHLNLHINSLELGDSAVYFCASSQTGGIGLRYGYTFGSGTRLTVV.

V gene TRBV9 combines with J gene TRBJ1-1, with a weak D call TRBD1 (5 bases). V was cut by 6 bases and J by 6 bases, with 15 bases left in between. This CDR3 contains 13 residues. Germline V gene sequence: CDR1 SGDLS, CDR2 YYNGEE. The CDR3 DNA is TGTGCCAGCAATTGGGGCCTCGACGCTGAAGCTTTCTTT. Its protein product is CASNWGLDAEAFF.

The chain uses TRBV29-1 and TRBJ2-7; maybe TRBD1 (5 bases). V dropped 2 bases and J dropped 3 bases, with 14 bases sitting between them. The germline gives CDR1 SQVTM, CDR2 ANQGSEA. This CDR3 is built from 14 residues. CDR3 in DNA: TGCAGCGTTGAAATGCCGACAGAAAGCTACGAGCAGTACTTC. This sequence encodes CSVEMPTESYEQYF.

This clonotype was picked up one time. CDR3 protein: CASRGQGIYNEQFF. CDR3 DNA: TGTGCCAGCAGGGGACAGGGGATCTACAATGAGCAGTTCTTC. The V gene is TRBV27, the J gene TRBJ2-1; 10 bases line up with TRBD1. After removal of 6 bases from V and 3 bases from J, the junction contained 2 bases not matched to a gene. Germline V lookup: CDR1 MNHEY, CDR2 SMNVEV (reference sequence). The CDR3 is made up of 14 amino acids.

The chain couples TRBV2 to TRBJ2-5; 7 nucleotides line up with TRBD2. Per the germline V gene, CDR1 is SNHLY and CDR2 is FYNNEI. V lost 7 bases and J lost 3; bases outside the gene matches: 11. There are 15 residues in the CDR3. The CDR3: CASTDGGRAEETQYF. The DNA of the CDR3 is TGTGCCAGCACCGACGGGGGGAGGGCCGAAGAGACCCAGTACTTC.

The rearrangement uses TRBV7-9 and TRBJ2-3; 7 nucleotides align to TRBD2. The germline V gene encodes CDR1 SEHNR and CDR2 FQNEAQ (reference sequence). The V and J ends lost 6 bases and 2 bases, in that order; junction bases with no gene match: 2. The CDR3 contains 13 residues. This chain's CDR3 is CASRGGNTDTQYF. The CDR3 DNA reads TGTGCCAGCAGGGGAGGGAACACAGATACGCAGTATTTT.

This sequence joins TRBV2 and TRBJ2-2, with D possibly being TRBD1 (5 bases). CDR3 length: 15 amino acids. V gave up 8 bases and J gave up 4 bases, with 17 bases separating them. Germline CDR1 SNHLY, CDR2 FYNNEI. The CDR3 spells CASQFSPGSTGELFF. In nucleotides, the CDR3 is TGTGCCAGCCAGTTTTCGCCAGGGTCCACCGGGGAGCTGTTTTTT.

A note on this clonotype: One end of the junction does not line up with germline, which may come from a read error. This rearrangement joins TRBV5-6 to TRBJ2-7; possible D gene TRBD2, 5 bases. CDR3 size: 12 residues. Per germline, CDR1 SGHDT and CDR2 YYEEEE. The CDR3, as DNA: TGTGCCAGCAGCTCATTCACGGACTGGGCAGTCTTC. This gives the protein CASSSFTDWAVF.

V usage is TRBV28 and J usage is TRBJ1-5, with a tentative D call TRBD1 (5 bases). Trimming took off 3 bases at V and 4 bases at J, with 10 bases between the two ends. Germline lookup yields CDR1 MDHEN and CDR2 SYDVKM. This CDR3 spans 14 amino acids. The CDR3 region is CASSFGTLNQPQHF. Written as DNA, the CDR3 is TGTGCCAGCAGTTTTGGGACGTTGAATCAGCCCCAGCATTTT.

V usage is TRBV25-1 and J usage is TRBJ1-2; 7 bases align to TRBD1. V shed 3 bases, J shed 6 bases, and the junction held 10 bases outside the gene matches. The germline V gene has CDR1 MGHDK and CDR2 SYGVNS. The CDR3 contains 15 residues. The CDR3 nucleotides read TGTGCCAGCAGTGATCCCTCTACAGGGGTGCATGGCTACACCTTC. As protein: CASSDPSTGVHGYTF.

This rearrangement joins TRBV2 to TRBJ2-4; TRBD2 might be the D (6 bases). The germline V and J ends were trimmed by 2 bases and 0 bases, with 8 bases remaining between them. There are 15 residues in the CDR3. The germline CDR1 and CDR2 sequences are SNHLY and FYNNEI. The CDR3 is CASSEMGLAKNIQYF. CDR3 nucleotides: TGTGCCAGCAGTGAAATGGGACTAGCCAAAAACATTCAGTACTTC.

The chain combines TRBV28 with TRBJ2-3; the match to TRBD2 covers 10 bases. V lost 6 bases to trimming and J lost 1 base; unmatched junction nucleotides: 7. Germline V gives CDR1 MDHEN, CDR2 SYDVKM. This CDR3 comprises 16 residues. The CDR3 DNA sequence: TGTGCCAGCAGCCCCCGACTAGCGGGTCGCACAGATACGCAGTATTTT. The encoded protein is CASSPRLAGRTDTQYF.